This is a list of T cell receptor beta chains from one sample in a study of blood T cell repertoires in COVID-19. Repertoires were generated with immunoSEQ multiplex PCR, while TCRdb's copy carries only in-frame clones and drops some. The table includes under 200,000 clones, roughly 82% detected once. What was sequenced was PBMCs or T cells enriched from blood (not recorded which). The receptors stem from a woman aged 55-70 years with acute COVID-19. Both conserved end residues are part of each CDR3. The D gene is left open where the match is weak. Clone size appears in some rows only: once, few, many, or a class for an expanded clone.

v_call,j_call,cdr3_length,clone_size,d_call,cdr3_aa,cdr3_nt
TRBV7-2,TRBJ2-6,18,-,TRBD1,CASSLGQGAYSGANVLTF,TGTGCCAGCAGCTTAGGGCAGGGGGCCTACTCTGGGGCCAACGTCCTGACTTTC
TRBV19,TRBJ1-1,14,-,TRBD1,CASSPQDREYEAFF,TGTGCCAGTAGTCCCCAAGACAGGGAATATGAAGCTTTCTTT
TRBV5-5,TRBJ1-5,15,-,-,CASSPWPQSNQPQHF,TGTGCCAGCAGCCCCTGGCCACAGAGCAATCAGCCCCAGCATTTT
TRBV4-1,TRBJ2-7,15,-,-,CASSAGDIYSYEQYF,TGCGCCAGCAGCGCTGGGGACATTTATTCTTACGAGCAGTACTTC
TRBV7-9,TRBJ1-1,13,-,-,CASSLSLNTEAFF,TGTGCCAGCAGCTTGAGCTTGAACACTGAAGCTTTCTTT
TRBV6-5,TRBJ2-1,15,-,-,CASRIFRDLMNEQFF,TGTGCCAGCAGAATATTTCGGGACTTGATGAATGAGCAGTTCTTC
TRBV10-3,TRBJ2-5,14,-,TRBD1,CAISSTGGKETQYF,TGTGCCATCAGTTCGACAGGGGGCAAGGAGACCCAGTACTTC
TRBV6-2/TRBV6-3,TRBJ2-7,15,-,TRBD2,CASSYLAGGPYEQYF,TGTGCCAGCAGTTACTTAGCGGGAGGGCCCTACGAGCAGTACTTC
TRBV29-1,TRBJ2-7,13,-,TRBD1,CSGGSPGGGEQYF,TGCAGCGGGGGCTCCCCAGGGGGCGGCGAGCAGTACTTC
TRBV12-3/TRBV12-4,TRBJ1-1,13,-,-,CASSLNRGTEAFF,TGTGCCAGCAGCCTAAACCGGGGGACTGAAGCTTTCTTT
TRBV7-9,TRBJ2-1,17,-,TRBD2,CASSPRTSDWRKNEQFF,TGTGCCAGCAGCCCTCGGACTAGCGATTGGAGGAAAAATGAGCAGTTCTTC
TRBV21-1,TRBJ1-1,13,-,-,CAGRQGRSTEAFF,TGTGCCGGCCGACAGGGCCGGAGCACTGAAGCTTTCTTT
TRBV19,TRBJ1-1,17,-,TRBD1,CASSIERFDRARTEAFF,TGTGCCAGTAGTATAGAGCGGTTCGACAGGGCACGGACTGAAGCTTTCTTT
TRBV24-1,TRBJ2-1,16,once,TRBD2,CATSDLLADSYNEQFF,TGTGCCACCAGTGATTTACTAGCGGACTCGTACAATGAGCAGTTCTTC
TRBV24-1,TRBJ2-3,13,-,-,CATSVSGTDTQYF,TGTGCCACCAGTGTTTCTGGCACAGATACGCAGTATTTT
TRBV28,TRBJ2-5,10,once,-,CASSGETQYF,TGTGCCAGCAGCGGAGAGACCCAGTACTTC
TRBV6-2/TRBV6-3,TRBJ2-1,15,-,TRBD2,CASSLGGKGRFEQFF,TGTGCCAGCAGTTTGGGGGGGAAAGGGAGATTCGAGCAGTTCTTC
TRBV6-5,TRBJ2-2,13,-,-,CASTLQGSGELFF,TGTGCCAGCACCCTACAGGGTTCCGGGGAGCTGTTTTTT
TRBV7-6,TRBJ2-2,18,few,TRBD2,CASRSGSSGLANTGELFF,TGTGCCAGCAGATCTGGGTCTAGCGGGCTTGCGAACACCGGGGAGCTGTTTTTT
TRBV14,TRBJ2-7,16,-,TRBD1,CASSQGPTGSSYEQYF,TGTGCCAGCAGCCAAGGGCCGACAGGGAGCTCCTACGAGCAGTACTTC
TRBV9,TRBJ2-2,13,-,-,CASTTANTGELFF,TGTGCCAGCACTACAGCGAACACCGGGGAGCTGTTTTTT
TRBV11-2,TRBJ2-3,15,-,TRBD2,CASLGLAGRSDTQYF,TGTGCCAGCCTCGGCCTAGCGGGGCGATCAGATACGCAGTATTTT
TRBV6-2/TRBV6-3,TRBJ2-1,15,-,-,CASSLLGNSYNEQFF,TGTGCCAGCAGTTTACTAGGAAACTCCTACAATGAGCAGTTCTTC
TRBV4-3,TRBJ1-2,13,-,-,CASSQYGSYGYTF,TGCGCCAGCAGCCAATACGGGAGCTATGGCTACACCTTC
TRBV6-2/TRBV6-3,TRBJ2-3,14,-,-,CASSYGPPSDTQYF,TGTGCCAGCAGTTACGGCCCCCCTTCAGATACGCAGTATTTT
TRBV11-3,TRBJ2-5,15,-,TRBD2,CASSFGTSEWETQYF,TGTGCCAGCAGCTTCGGCACTAGCGAGTGGGAGACCCAGTACTTC
TRBV30,TRBJ1-3,15,-,-,CAWTQGRLSGNTIYF,TGTGCCTGGACCCAGGGGCGCCTCTCCGGAAACACCATATATTTT
TRBV6-2/TRBV6-3,TRBJ2-3,14,-,-,CASSYSELVDTQYF,TGTGCCAGCAGTTACTCTGAGTTGGTGGATACGCAGTATTTT
TRBV7-6,TRBJ2-4,17,-,-,CASSPWQGNGAKNIQYF,TGTGCCAGCAGCCCGTGGCAGGGCAATGGAGCCAAAAACATTCAGTACTTC
TRBV11-2,TRBJ2-7,14,-,TRBD1,CASSLENRGYEQYF,TGTGCCAGCAGCTTAGAAAACAGGGGGTACGAGCAGTACTTC
TRBV9,TRBJ2-1,16,-,TRBD1,CASSERTGPYIDEQFF,TGTGCCAGCAGCGAAAGGACAGGCCCCTATATCGATGAGCAGTTCTTC
TRBV18,TRBJ1-2,14,-,-,CASSGPRNNYGYTF,TGTGCCAGCTCGGGCCCCAGGAATAACTATGGCTACACCTTC
TRBV7-2,TRBJ2-1,15,-,-,CASTILAVSYNEQFF,TGTGCCAGCACCATATTAGCGGTATCCTACAATGAGCAGTTCTTC
TRBV11-2,TRBJ1-5,13,-,TRBD1,CASSGQGNQPQHF,TGTGCCAGCAGCGGACAGGGCAATCAGCCCCAGCATTTT
TRBV14,TRBJ1-4,18,-,TRBD1,CASSQELNPGQGGKKLFF,TGTGCCAGCAGCCAAGAGTTAAACCCCGGACAGGGGGGGAAAAAACTGTTTTTT
TRBV30,TRBJ2-2,13,-,TRBD1,CAGRDRVTGELFF,TGTGCCGGCCGGGACAGGGTCACCGGGGAGCTGTTTTTT
TRBV7-2,TRBJ2-1,15,-,TRBD2,CASITSGLAGGRQFF,TGTGCCAGCATAACATCCGGACTAGCGGGAGGGAGGCAGTTCTTC
TRBV5-5,TRBJ1-6,14,-,TRBD1,CASSIGQGRSPLHF,TGTGCCAGCAGTATAGGACAGGGTCGTTCACCCCTCCACTTT
TRBV10-3,TRBJ2-1,14,-,TRBD2,CAILGGSSYNEQFF,TGTGCCATTCTCGGGGGGAGCTCCTACAATGAGCAGTTCTTC
TRBV5-1,TRBJ1-1,14,-,TRBD1,CASSPGQEGTEAFF,TGCGCCAGCAGCCCGGGACAGGAGGGTACTGAAGCTTTCTTT